The 31 T cell receptor beta chains presented below share a single source sample, sequenced in a study of blood T cell repertoires in COVID-19 (dated by TCRdb to 2018 to 2020). Library creation used the immunoSEQ multiplex PCR assay. The clones in this table, taken by TCRdb from immuneACCESS, are in-frame only. Not every clone is retained; where verified, under half of the shortfall comes from an unresolved V gene, and the cause of the rest is unknown. For this sample the table gives approximately 280,000 clones, of which about 88% were detected only once. Of the sample, roughly 1.5% is held by the ten largest clones. Sequenced input: peripheral blood. The receptors derive from a human donor with COVID-19, enrolled during active disease. The donor label of this sample is uncertain.

The CDR3 protein is CASSSQTNYGYTF. Written as DNA, the CDR3 is TGTGCCAGCAGTTCTCAGACTAACTATGGCTACACCTTC. This sequence joins TRBV28 and TRBJ1-2; no clear D gene. The V gene lost 4 bases and the J gene lost 0 bases, with 6 bases spanning the gap. Germline values: CDR1 MDHEN, CDR2 SYDVKM. The CDR3 consists of 13 residues.

This chain connects TRBV28 to TRBJ1-1, with 8 bases aligning to TRBD1. The CDR3 is made up of 14 amino acids. Germline CDR1 and CDR2: MDHEN and SYDVKM. The ends lost 2 bases at V and 6 bases at J; junction bases unmatched: 5. Here the CDR3 DNA reads TGTGCCAGCAGTTTAGACAGGGGAGGCCCTGAAGCTTTCTTT. Translating it yields CASSLDRGGPEAFF. The complete variable domain, with remaining parts taken from reference TRBV28 and TRBJ1-1, reads DVKVTQSSRYLVKRTGEKVFLECVQDMDHENMFWYRQDPGLGLRLIYFSYDVKMKEKGDIPEGYSVSREKKERFSLILESASTNQTSMYLCASSLDRGGPEAFFGQGTRLTVV.

The chain combines TRBV29-1 with TRBJ1-2; D gene uncertain. Trimming pared 5 bases from V and 0 bases from J, leaving 13 bases between. From germline, CDR1 is SQVTM and CDR2 ANQGSEA. This CDR3 comprises 14 residues. The CDR3 nucleotides read TGCAGCGTTCTCTCGGTACAGACTAACTATGGCTACACCTTC. Encoded protein: CSVLSVQTNYGYTF. Full variable domain (remainder filled in from reference TRBV29-1 and TRBJ1-2): SAVISQKPSRDICQRGTSLTIQCQVDSQVTMMFWYRQQPGQSLTLIATANQGSEATYESGFVIDKFPISRPNLTFSTLTVSNMSPEDSSIYLCSVLSVQTNYGYTFGSGTRLTVV.

As regards this clone: The same CDR3 also results from other DNA sequences found in this sample. The chain combines TRBV24-1 with TRBJ2-5, with 7 bases matching TRBD2. V gave up 4 bases and J gave up 2 bases; unmatched junction bases: 6. The CDR3 is 15 residues long. Germline CDR1 is KGHDR and CDR2 is SFDVKD. The CDR3 DNA is TGTGCCACCAGTGACCCCGGGCGGGGGCAAGAGACCCAGTACTTC. Protein: CATSDPGRGQETQYF.

The V and J genes are TRBV9 and TRBJ2-1, with TRBD2 matching over 10 bases. CDR1 and CDR2 from the germline V gene are SGDLS and YYNGEE. CDR3 length: 15 residues. J was trimmed by 4 bases and V by 0 bases; bases with no gene match: 1. The CDR3 loop is CASSVELAGYNEQFF. CDR3 bases: TGTGCCAGCAGCGTAGAACTAGCGGGGTACAATGAGCAGTTCTTC.

This clone occurred a few times. The chain employs TRBV29-1 and TRBJ2-3; TRBD1 matches 9 bases. Germline CDR1 SQVTM, CDR2 ANQGSEA. This CDR3 is built from 19 residues. V was pared by 6 bases and J by 1 base, with 20 bases of the junction left unmatched. The DNA for the CDR3 is TGCAGCGTGGATGCTAGTCCCGGGACAGGGAGGGAGGGCACAGATACGCAGTATTTT. This sequence encodes CSVDASPGTGREGTDTQYF.

The CDR3 protein is CASSLGGTGEETQYF. The DNA of the CDR3 is TGTGCCAGCAGCTTGGGAGGGACAGGGGAAGAGACCCAGTACTTC. The chain combines TRBV5-4 with TRBJ2-5; 10 bases match TRBD1. The trim removed 0 bases at V and 3 bases at J, leaving 2 bases unmatched. There are 15 residues in the CDR3. Germline V gives CDR1 SGHNT, CDR2 YYREEE (reference sequence).

CDR3 coding DNA: TGTGCCAGTAGAAAACAGAACACTGAAGCTTTCTTT. It encodes CASRKQNTEAFF. V usage is TRBV19 and J usage is TRBJ1-1, with D hard to call. V was pared by 6 bases and J by 1 base, with 6 bases between. Germline CDR1 is LNHDA and CDR2 is SQIVND (reference sequence). This CDR3 is 12 amino acids long.

J is TRBJ2-7 and V is TRBV6-5; the match to TRBD2 covers 9 bases. The germline V gene encodes CDR1 MNHEY and CDR2 SVGAGI. The CDR3 spans 15 residues. V was pared by 6 bases and J by 4 bases, with 10 bases of the junction left unmatched. CDR3 residues: CASSGPAGGSYEQYF. The CDR3, as DNA: TGTGCCAGCAGCGGACCAGCGGGAGGAAGTTACGAGCAGTACTTC.

The chain couples TRBV7-3 to TRBJ1-1; 8 nucleotides match TRBD1. The CDR3 is 14 amino acids. The V gene's germline CDR1 is SGHTA and CDR2 FQGTGA. V shed 2 bases, J shed 6 bases, and the junction held 5 bases outside the gene matches. CDR3 DNA: TGTGCCAGCAGCTTAGGTACAGGGGGGGCTGAAGCTTTCTTT. This translates into CASSLGTGGAEAFF. Complete variable domain (other parts from reference TRBV7-3 and TRBJ1-1): GAGVSQTPSNKVTEKGKYVELRCDPISGHTALYWYRQSLGQGPEFLIYFQGTGAADDSGLPNDRFFAVRPEGSVSTLKIQRTERGDSAVYLCASSLGTGGAEAFFGQGTRLTVV.

The chain couples TRBV4-2 to TRBJ2-5, with a possible D match to TRBD2 (7 bases). The CDR3 is 16 amino acids. V was clipped by 0 bases and J by 2 bases, with 13 bases between them. In germline, CDR1 is LGHNA, CDR2 YNFKEQ. The CDR3 nucleotides read TGTGCCAGCAGCCAAGATCAAGGGAGGGGGCAAGAGACCCAGTACTTC. It codes for CASSQDQGRGQETQYF.

The chain couples TRBV9 to TRBJ1-2; 7 positions agree with TRBD1. This CDR3 is 16 amino acids long. The germline gives CDR1 SGDLS, CDR2 YYNGEE. The J segment lost 4 bases and the V segment lost 0 bases, leaving 9 bases of the junction unmatched. In DNA, the CDR3 is TGTGCCAGCAGCGTAGGGCTAGGGGGCGAACTCTATGGCTACACCTTC. Translation: CASSVGLGGELYGYTF.

The chain is built from TRBV27 and TRBJ1-5; D unclear. The CDR3 has 14 residues. V was pared by 9 bases and J by 2 bases, with 14 bases between. Germline V lookup: CDR1 MNHEY, CDR2 SMNVEV (reference sequence). The CDR3 DNA sequence: TGTGCCAGTGGACTCCTGGGTGGCAATCAGCCCCAGCATTTT. It yields the protein CASGLLGGNQPQHF.

Here the CDR3 DNA reads TGTGCCAGCAGCCCGATGAGGTCGGTGTATCAGCCCCAGCATTTT. It encodes CASSPMRSVYQPQHF. This chain connects TRBV6-5 to TRBJ1-5; D gene uncertain. CDR3 size: 15 residues. Germline loops: CDR1 MNHEY, CDR2 SVGAGI. Deletions cut 6 bases from V and 5 bases from J, with 17 bases between.

The chain has TRBV5-1 and TRBJ2-2; D remains ambiguous. Germline loops: CDR1 SGHRS, CDR2 YFSETQ. V shed 5 bases and J shed 2 bases, with 10 bases lying between them. This CDR3 has 14 amino acids. DNA of the CDR3: TGCGCCAGCAGTGGAGCGATAAACACCGGGGAGCTGTTTTTT. Its translation: CASSGAINTGELFF.

The gene calls are TRBV5-1 and TRBJ2-5, with 9 bases lining up with TRBD2. The CDR3 covers 17 residues. The V gene's germline CDR1 is SGHRS and CDR2 YFSETQ. Trimming took 1 base from V and 0 from J; bases not matched to a gene: 7. CDR3 DNA: TGCGCCAGCAGCTTGATCCCTAGCGGGAATAACCAAGAGACCCAGTACTTC. Its translation is CASSLIPSGNNQETQYF.

This chain links TRBV5-1 with TRBJ1-1; D is undetermined. CDR1 and CDR2 (germline): SGHRS, YFSETQ. This CDR3 has 16 residues. The V end was cut by 1 base, the J end by 1 base, with 14 bases between. For the CDR3, the DNA is TGCGCCAGCAGCTTGCTAGTCTCGGGTTCGAACACTGAAGCTTTCTTT. Translated: CASSLLVSGSNTEAFF.

The chain uses TRBV9 and TRBJ1-2; TRBD1 is a possible D gene (6 bases). The CDR3 is 17 residues long. The germline gives CDR1 SGDLS, CDR2 YYNGEE. V dropped 4 bases and J dropped 0 bases, with 19 bases sitting between them. The CDR3 is CASSLTPDRWANYGYTF. As DNA, the CDR3 is TGTGCCAGCAGCCTCACCCCCGACAGGTGGGCTAACTATGGCTACACCTTC.

The chain is built from TRBV30 and TRBJ2-3; 9 bases are a match to TRBD1. With V trimmed by 3 bases and J by 8 bases, 12 bases remained unmatched. There are 15 residues in the CDR3. The germline gives CDR1 GTSNPN, CDR2 SVGIG (reference sequence). The CDR3 sequence: CAWSEGTGFEVTQYF. CDR3 DNA: TGTGCCTGGAGCGAAGGGACAGGGTTTGAAGTTACGCAGTATTTT. The full variable domain, in which reference TRBV30 and TRBJ2-3 provide the parts outside the CDR3, is SQTIHQWPATLVQPVGSPLSLECTVEGTSNPNLYWYRQAAGRGLQLLFYSVGIGQISSEVPQNLSASRPQDRQFILSSKKLLLSDSGFYLCAWSEGTGFEVTQYFGPGTRLTVL.

This clone appeared a single time. The chain recombines TRBV28 with TRBJ1-2; 7 bases align to TRBD1. V gave up 5 bases and J gave up 4 bases; unmatched junction bases: 4. This CDR3 is built from 13 residues. The germline V gene encodes CDR1 MDHEN and CDR2 SYDVKM. The CDR3 bases are TGTGCCAGCAGTGCGTGGGACAGCTATGGCTACACCTTC. This codes for CASSAWDSYGYTF.

Only one count was recorded for this clone. The chain joins TRBV19 to TRBJ2-7; 10 bases line up with TRBD1. The V and J ends lost 10 bases and 4 bases, in that order; junction bases with no gene match: 13. The CDR3 runs 15 residues. In germline, CDR1 is LNHDA, CDR2 SQIVND (reference sequence). The CDR3 DNA is TGTGCCACTACGTCCTGGGACAGGGGAGGGTACGAGCAGTACTTC. Encoded protein: CATTSWDRGGYEQYF.

V usage is TRBV18 and J usage is TRBJ1-1; no firm D call. The V end lost 1 base, the J end lost 1 base, and 13 bases lay between the germline ends. Germline V gene lookup returns CDR1 KGHSH and CDR2 LQKENI. This CDR3 comprises 16 residues. The CDR3 DNA reads as TGTGCCAGCTCACCACGTACAGTCCAGCAGAACACTGAAGCTTTCTTT. This encodes CASSPRTVQQNTEAFF.

V is TRBV18 and J is TRBJ2-6, with D possibly TRBD2 on 5 matching bases. The CDR3 length is 15 residues. The germline V gene has CDR1 KGHSH and CDR2 LQKENI. Between the trimmed V and J ends, which lost 7 bases and 1 base, there was a span of 11 bases. CDR3 bases: TGTGCCAGCTTCCCCGGGGAGTCTGGGGCCAACGTCCTGACTTTC. Its protein product is CASFPGESGANVLTF.

The chain employs TRBV18 and TRBJ1-5; D possibly corresponds to TRBD1 (6 bases). Deletions cut 3 bases from V and 7 bases from J, with 16 bases between. CDR3 length: 15 amino acids. Germline CDR1 is KGHSH and CDR2 is LQKENI. CDR3 nucleotides: TGTGCCAGCTCACCCTCGACAGGTTTCGGCCAGCCCCAGCATTTT. Its translation is CASSPSTGFGQPQHF.

V usage is TRBV3-1 (or the pseudogene TRBV3-2) and J usage is TRBJ1-2, with 7 nucleotides matching TRBD1. The CDR3 consists of 16 residues. The germline V gene encodes CDR1 LGHDT and CDR2 YNNKEL (reference sequence). With V trimmed by 3 bases and J by 3 bases, 10 bases remained unmatched. CDR3 nucleotide sequence: TGTGCCAGCAGCCAGCGGGACAGAGCGTCATACTATGGCTACACCTTC. Translating gives CASSQRDRASYYGYTF.

The gene calls are TRBV29-1 and TRBJ1-1; 7 bases agree with TRBD1. The CDR3 runs to 13 residues. The trim removed 6 bases at V and 1 base at J, leaving 5 bases unmatched. Per the germline V gene, CDR1 is SQVTM and CDR2 is ANQGSEA. CDR3 nucleotides: TGCAGCGTCGAGGGACAGAAGAACACTGAAGCTTTCTTT. Translating it yields CSVEGQKNTEAFF.

The chain uses TRBV7-2 and TRBJ2-5; 9 bases match TRBD2. J was trimmed by 4 bases and V by 2 bases; bases with no gene match: 5. Germline CDR1 is SGHTA and CDR2 is FQGNSA. This CDR3 is 15 amino acids long. CDR3: CASSLNAGGRETQYF. CDR3 sequence (DNA): TGTGCCAGCAGCTTAAATGCGGGGGGGAGAGAGACCCAGTACTTC.

This chain links TRBV11-2 with TRBJ2-3; TRBD1 aligns across 10 bases. Losses at the gene ends were 3 bases for V and 4 bases for J; bases not matched to a gene: 4. CDR1 is SGHAT and CDR2 is FQNNGV in the germline V gene. CDR3 length equals 15 residues. The CDR3 bases are TGTGCCAGCAGCTTTGACAGGGGGCGAGCAGATACGCAGTATTTT. Amino acid sequence: CASSFDRGRADTQYF.

The rearrangement joins TRBV6-5 to TRBJ2-1; tentative D call: TRBD1 (6 bases). Germline assignment: CDR1 MNHEY and CDR2 SVGAGI. The V end was cut by 2 bases, the J end by 10 bases, with 6 bases between. This CDR3 is 11 amino acids long. DNA for the CDR3: TGTGCCAGCAGTTACAGGGGGGAGCAGTTCTTC. Protein product: CASSYRGEQFF.

V usage is TRBV5-4 and J usage is TRBJ2-6; no reliable D call. The V end lost 0 bases, the J end lost 0 bases, and 4 bases lay between the germline ends. The germline V gene encodes CDR1 SGHNT and CDR2 YYREEE (reference sequence). CDR3 length equals 15 residues. For the CDR3, the DNA is TGTGCCAGCAGCTTGGGCAGCTCTGGGGCCAACGTCCTGACTTTC. Residues: CASSLGSSGANVLTF.

This chain uses TRBV7-2 with TRBJ1-4, with D perhaps TRBD1 (5 bases). Germline lookup yields CDR1 SGHTA and CDR2 FQGNSA. This CDR3 region has 15 residues. V was trimmed by 1 base and J by 6 bases, leaving 12 bases between them. As DNA, the CDR3 is TGTGCCAGCAGCTTAGATGGGGCCTCCGATGAAAAACTGTTTTTT. This sequence encodes CASSLDGASDEKLFF.